This is a list of T cell receptor beta chains from one sample in a study of T cell responses to AZD1222 COVID-19 vaccine. The repertoire was sequenced with immunoSEQ multiplex PCR; TCRdb's copy has only in-frame clones and lacks some. The sample lists 120,000 or so clones, under 90% occurring once. This material consisted of peripheral blood, taken on day 0 of AZD1222 vaccination. Receptors originate from an adult in good health. CDR3s include the opening cysteine and the closing phenylalanine or tryptophan.

V gene	CDR3 length	J gene	CDR3 protein
TRBV24-1	15	TRBJ2-7	CATSGLTSGSYEQYF
TRBV5-8	13	TRBJ1-2	CASSVAWGHGYTF
TRBV18	15	TRBJ2-1	CASSPLAGGRNEQFF
TRBV28	15	TRBJ2-1	CASSFSSGSRNEQFF
TRBV7-9	15	TRBJ2-3	CASSYRLASQDTQYF
TRBV19	19	TRBJ2-3	CASSSRTSGSSRRTDTQYF
TRBV9	14	TRBJ2-7	CASSVVGDSGEQYF
TRBV28	14	TRBJ1-2	CASSLFPVGNGYTF
TRBV12-5	13	TRBJ1-2	CASGLGTGIGYTF
TRBV12-1	15	TRBJ1-3	CASSSKAHSGNTIYF